Listed below are T cell receptor beta chains from one sample, sequenced in a study of Ad26.COV2.S vaccination and SARS-CoV-2 variants. Assay: immunoSEQ multiplex PCR; the TCRdb copy retains only in-frame clones and omits some. The sample contains 300,000 to 350,000 clones, about 86% of which appear only once. The source was peripheral blood, collected in a trial of Ad26.COV2.S vaccine versus placebo. These receptors all come from a person aged 18-65 years who received the Ad26.COV2.S COVID-19 vaccine or a placebo. Each CDR3 is given with its conserved first and last residue. The D gene is left open where the match is weak. The listing skips clone size in some rows; elsewhere it reads once, few, many or a size class.

J: TRBJ1-5
D: -
V: TRBV6-5
size: once
DNA: TGTGCCAGCAGGGCAGGGAGCAATCAGCCCCAGCATTTT
CDR3: CASRAGSNQPQHF

J: TRBJ1-4
D: -
V: TRBV3-1/TRBV3-2
size: -
DNA: TGTGCCAGCAGCCCCCCACGGGGGGCGGCTAATGAAAAACTGTTTTTT
CDR3: CASSPPRGAANEKLFF

J: TRBJ1-1
D: TRBD1
V: TRBV3-1/TRBV3-2
size: few
DNA: TGTGCCAGCAGCCAAGAAAGGACAGGGACGAACACTGAAGCTTTCTTT
CDR3: CASSQERTGTNTEAFF

J: TRBJ1-1
D: -
V: TRBV7-2
size: -
DNA: TGTGCCAGCTTGAGGGGCAGAAGTAGGGTTGAAGCTTTCTTT
CDR3: CASLRGRSRVEAFF

J: TRBJ1-4
D: -
V: TRBV27
size: -
DNA: TGTGCCAGCAGAGGTCTAAGGGGGGAAAAACTGTTTTTT
CDR3: CASRGLRGEKLFF

J: TRBJ2-1
D: -
V: TRBV6-5
size: -
DNA: TGTGCCAGCAGTCTTGGGGGAGGCGAGCAGTTCTTC
CDR3: CASSLGGGEQFF

J: TRBJ2-3
D: TRBD1
V: TRBV4-3
size: -
DNA: TGCGCCAGCAGCCTTTACTCCGGGACAGGGGGATCCACAGATACGCAGTATTTT
CDR3: CASSLYSGTGGSTDTQYF

J: TRBJ1-3
D: -
V: TRBV9
size: -
DNA: TGTGCCAGCAGCGTAGGTTCAGGGTTCCTCTCTGGAAACACCATATATTTT
CDR3: CASSVGSGFLSGNTIYF

J: TRBJ2-3
D: TRBD2
V: TRBV5-1
size: -
DNA: TGCGCCAGCAGCTCCCTGGGAGCGGGGCTCACAGATACGCAGTATTTT
CDR3: CASSSLGAGLTDTQYF

J: TRBJ1-1
D: TRBD1
V: TRBV4-3
size: -
DNA: TGCGCCAGCAGCCAAGATACAGGGGGGAACACTGAAGCTTTCTTT
CDR3: CASSQDTGGNTEAFF

J: TRBJ1-6
D: -
V: TRBV9
size: -
DNA: TGTGCCAGCAGCGTAGGGGTTCAGGGTAATTCACCCCTCCACTTT
CDR3: CASSVGVQGNSPLHF

J: TRBJ2-4
D: -
V: TRBV21-1
size: few
DNA: TGTGCCAGCAGCAAAAAAGACAGGGCCAAAAACATTCAGTACTTC
CDR3: CASSKKDRAKNIQYF

J: TRBJ1-3
D: TRBD1
V: TRBV10-3
size: -
DNA: TGTGCCATCAGTGATAGGGACAGCTCTGGAAACACCATATATTTT
CDR3: CAISDRDSSGNTIYF

J: TRBJ1-1
D: -
V: TRBV18
size: once
DNA: TGTGCCAGCTCACCACCATCAGGAACTGAAGCTTTCTTT
CDR3: CASSPPSGTEAFF

J: TRBJ2-6
D: TRBD1
V: TRBV5-1
size: -
DNA: TGCGCCAGCAGCCGGAAACCCGGGACAGCTATCTCTGGGGCCAACGTCCTGACTTTC
CDR3: CASSRKPGTAISGANVLTF

J: TRBJ1-6
D: TRBD1
V: TRBV5-1
size: -
DNA: TGCGCCAGCAGGGACAGGGATAATTCACCCCTCCACTTT
CDR3: CASRDRDNSPLHF

J: TRBJ2-7
D: TRBD1
V: TRBV6-5
size: many
DNA: TGTGCCAGCAGTTACTCGATTACAGGGGTCTACGAGCAGTACTTC
CDR3: CASSYSITGVYEQYF

J: TRBJ2-3
D: -
V: TRBV14
size: few
DNA: TGTGCCAGCAGCCCCTGGGACCCGACAGATACGCAGTATTTT
CDR3: CASSPWDPTDTQYF

J: TRBJ2-7
D: -
V: TRBV5-1
size: -
DNA: TGCGCCAGCAGTCGTGGGCAGGGCTACGAGCAGTACTTC
CDR3: CASSRGQGYEQYF

J: TRBJ1-2
D: -
V: TRBV5-1
size: -
DNA: TGCGCCAGCAGCTCGGGAGGACAAACCTATGGCTACACCTTC
CDR3: CASSSGGQTYGYTF

J: TRBJ2-2
D: -
V: TRBV12-3/TRBV12-4
size: few
DNA: TGTGCCAGCAGTTTAATCGACACCGGGGAGCTGTTTTTT
CDR3: CASSLIDTGELFF

J: TRBJ2-5
D: TRBD2
V: TRBV5-1
size: -
DNA: TGCGCCAGCAGCTTGGAGATAGCGGGGGGATTCGGGGAGACCCAGTACTTC
CDR3: CASSLEIAGGFGETQYF

J: TRBJ1-1
D: -
V: TRBV5-4
size: -
DNA: TGTGCCAGCAGCCTTGGCCGAGAGCGGGAAGCTTTCTTT
CDR3: CASSLGREREAFF

J: TRBJ2-3
D: -
V: TRBV3-1/TRBV3-2
size: -
DNA: TGTGCCAGCAGCCACTCCGGACAGAAACGCACAGATACGCAGTATTTT
CDR3: CASSHSGQKRTDTQYF

J: TRBJ2-2
D: TRBD1
V: TRBV27
size: -
DNA: TGTGCCAGCAGTCCGGACAGGACCCTACCGGGGGAGCTGTTTTTT
CDR3: CASSPDRTLPGELFF

J: TRBJ2-3
D: -
V: TRBV12-3/TRBV12-4
size: -
DNA: TGTGCCAGCAGTGGGGCGGGACTCGAAACGCAGTATTTT
CDR3: CASSGAGLETQYF

J: TRBJ1-2
D: -
V: TRBV7-2
size: -
DNA: TGTGCCAGCAGCCCCGGAAGAAGTGGGGACAACTATGGCTACACCTTC
CDR3: CASSPGRSGDNYGYTF

J: TRBJ2-1
D: -
V: TRBV5-4
size: -
DNA: TGTGCCAGCAGCTCCTCCCGTGGGGTAGCACAGGAGCAGTTCTTC
CDR3: CASSSSRGVAQEQFF

J: TRBJ2-7
D: -
V: TRBV6-2/TRBV6-3
size: -
DNA: TGTGCCAGCAGTTACGGCTATCACGGGGTCGAGCAGTACTTC
CDR3: CASSYGYHGVEQYF

J: TRBJ1-2
D: -
V: TRBV5-1
size: -
DNA: TGCGCCAGCGGGGAAACCCCTGGGCTTAACTATGGCTACACCTTC
CDR3: CASGETPGLNYGYTF

J: TRBJ1-1
D: -
V: TRBV7-2
size: -
DNA: TGTGCCAGCAGCTTACAACAGGTGAACACTGAAGCTTTCTTT
CDR3: CASSLQQVNTEAFF

J: TRBJ1-1
D: -
V: TRBV5-1
size: -
DNA: TGCGCCAGCAGCTCTAATGCTCTGGGGGGCACTGAAGCTTTCTTT
CDR3: CASSSNALGGTEAFF

J: TRBJ1-6
D: TRBD1
V: TRBV4-1
size: -
DNA: TGCGCCAGCAGCCAAGGACAGGGGGGGCTTGGGAATTCACCCCTCCACTTT
CDR3: CASSQGQGGLGNSPLHF

J: TRBJ1-2
D: -
V: TRBV9
size: -
DNA: TGTGCCAGCACCGCACCAGGGCCGGGCTACACCTTC
CDR3: CASTAPGPGYTF

J: TRBJ1-3
D: -
V: TRBV6-5
size: once
DNA: TGTGCCAGCAGCTCCGACTGGAATTCTGGAAACACCATATATTTT
CDR3: CASSSDWNSGNTIYF

J: TRBJ1-2
D: -
V: TRBV30
size: once
DNA: TGTGCCTGGAGTGTACCCCCCCAGATTTATGGCTACACCTTC
CDR3: CAWSVPPQIYGYTF

J: TRBJ2-3
D: -
V: TRBV5-6
size: -
DNA: TGTGCCAGCAGCTTGTCCGCAGATACGCAGTATTTT
CDR3: CASSLSADTQYF

J: TRBJ1-2
D: TRBD1
V: TRBV2
size: once
DNA: TGTGCCAGCAGGGGGACAGAAACTAACTATGGCTACACCTTC
CDR3: CASRGTETNYGYTF

J: TRBJ1-3
D: -
V: TRBV18
size: -
DNA: TGTGCCAGCTCGGCGGGACCGGCGAGCTCTGGAAACACCATATATTTT
CDR3: CASSAGPASSGNTIYF

J: TRBJ1-2
D: TRBD1
V: TRBV7-6
size: -
DNA: TGTGCCAGCAGCTTATCGGCGGGACAGGGCGACTATGGCTACACCTTC
CDR3: CASSLSAGQGDYGYTF

J: TRBJ1-5
D: -
V: TRBV21-1
size: -
DNA: TGTGCCAGCAGCAAAGAGTCAGGGTATGCGCAGCCCCAGCATTTT
CDR3: CASSKESGYAQPQHF

J: TRBJ1-2
D: TRBD1
V: TRBV10-3
size: -
DNA: TGTGCCATCAGTGAGTCGATGGACAGGGGAATCAATGGCTACACCTTC
CDR3: CAISESMDRGINGYTF

J: TRBJ1-2
D: TRBD1
V: TRBV5-1
size: -
DNA: TGCGCCAGCAGCTTACAGGGGGCGAGTGGCTACACCTTC
CDR3: CASSLQGASGYTF

J: TRBJ2-7
D: TRBD2
V: TRBV5-1
size: once
DNA: TGCGCCAGCAGTACTAGCGGGGGGTTCCACGAGCAGTACTTC
CDR3: CASSTSGGFHEQYF